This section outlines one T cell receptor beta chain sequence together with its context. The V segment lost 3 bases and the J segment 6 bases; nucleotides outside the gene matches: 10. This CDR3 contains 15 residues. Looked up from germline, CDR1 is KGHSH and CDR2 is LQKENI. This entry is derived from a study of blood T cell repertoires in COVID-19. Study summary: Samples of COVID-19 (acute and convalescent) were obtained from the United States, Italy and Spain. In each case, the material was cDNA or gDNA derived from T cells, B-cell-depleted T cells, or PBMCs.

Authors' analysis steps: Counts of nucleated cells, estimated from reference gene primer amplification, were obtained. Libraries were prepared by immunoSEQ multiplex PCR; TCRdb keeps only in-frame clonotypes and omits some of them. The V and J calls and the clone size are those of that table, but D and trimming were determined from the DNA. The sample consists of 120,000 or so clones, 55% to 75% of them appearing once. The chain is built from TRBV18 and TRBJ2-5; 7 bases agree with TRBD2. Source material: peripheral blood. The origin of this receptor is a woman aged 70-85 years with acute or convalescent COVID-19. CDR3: CASSPPHTSEKTQYF. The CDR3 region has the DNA TGTGCCAGCTCACCCCCACACACTAGCGAAAAGACCCAGTACTTC.